This TCR beta chain was recorded in a study of blood T cell repertoires in COVID-19. Overall study context: The origin of the acute and convalescent COVID-19 samples was the United States, Italy and Spain. The cDNA or gDNA used as material had been derived from T cells, B-cell-depleted T cells, or PBMCs.

This CDR3 is built from 15 residues. Trimming pared 1 base from V and 8 bases from J, leaving 17 bases between. The germline CDR1 and CDR2 sequences are LGHDT and YNNKEL (reference sequence). In the authors' methods: Using reference gene primer amplification, nucleated cell counts were estimated. The data were produced by immunoSEQ multiplex PCR, yet TCRdb's version contains in-frame clones alone and is incomplete. The V and J calls and clone size are taken from that table; D and trimming were inferred from the DNA. The sample has a few hundred thousand clones, roughly 80% seen once; the top ten hold 1.3%. Clinical history reported by participants formed the basis on which cohorts were assigned.

This receptor was identified in a woman in her thirties or forties with acute COVID-19. Sample: PBMCs or T cells enriched from blood (not recorded which). The genes are TRBV3-1 (or the pseudogene TRBV3-2) and TRBJ1-2, with D perhaps TRBD1 (6 bases). The CDR3 DNA is TGTGCCAGCAGCCAAGTTTTAGGGGGTGAAGAGGGCTACACCTTC. This codes for CASSQVLGGEEGYTF.